These T cell receptor beta chains were read from a single sample in a study of blood T cell repertoires in COVID-19. Assay used: immunoSEQ multiplex PCR; TCRdb lists only in-frame clones, some missing. The sample carries tens of thousands of clones, about 87% recorded once. Sequencing was performed on peripheral blood. Source of these receptors: a human donor with active COVID-19. The donor label of this sample is uncertain. Each CDR3 is given with its conserved first and last residue. Fields, in order: clone size, V gene, J gene, D gene, CDR3 DNA, CDR3 protein. D genes are given only for firm matches. Size tells how often a clone was seen (once, few, many) or the class of an expanded clone, and some rows leave it out.

abundance: .
v_gene: TRBV5-1
j_gene: TRBJ1-6
d_gene: TRBD1
CDR3nt: TGCGCCAGCAGCGAGCAGGGGGCCGGTAATTCACCCCTCCACTTT
CDR3aa: CASSEQGAGNSPLHF

abundance: .
v_gene: TRBV5-1
j_gene: TRBJ1-4
d_gene: .
CDR3nt: TGCGCCAGCAGACAGGACGTAGCTAATGAAAAACTGTTTTTT
CDR3aa: CASRQDVANEKLFF

abundance: .
v_gene: TRBV19
j_gene: TRBJ1-1
d_gene: TRBD1
CDR3nt: TGTGCCAGTAGTACGGACAGGGAAGCTTTCTTT
CDR3aa: CASSTDREAFF

abundance: .
v_gene: TRBV5-1
j_gene: TRBJ1-1
d_gene: .
CDR3nt: TGCGCCAGCAGCCAAAACCAGGACACTGAAGCTTTCTTT
CDR3aa: CASSQNQDTEAFF

abundance: .
v_gene: TRBV27
j_gene: TRBJ2-1
d_gene: TRBD2
CDR3nt: TGTGCCAGCAGTGCAGGACTAGATGCTTACAATGAGCAGTTCTTC
CDR3aa: CASSAGLDAYNEQFF

abundance: .
v_gene: TRBV9
j_gene: TRBJ2-1
d_gene: .
CDR3nt: TGTGCCAGCAGCGTAGAGGGCGGGACCACCTACAATGAGCAGTTCTTC
CDR3aa: CASSVEGGTTYNEQFF

abundance: .
v_gene: TRBV7-2
j_gene: TRBJ1-5
d_gene: TRBD1
CDR3nt: TGTGCCAGCAGCTTAGACAGGGGAAGTCAGCCCCAGCATTTT
CDR3aa: CASSLDRGSQPQHF

abundance: .
v_gene: TRBV7-8
j_gene: TRBJ2-5
d_gene: .
CDR3nt: TGTGCCAGCAGCCTCGGGGGTTCGGAGACCCAGTACTTC
CDR3aa: CASSLGGSETQYF

abundance: .
v_gene: TRBV27
j_gene: TRBJ1-2
d_gene: TRBD1
CDR3nt: TGTGCCAGCAGTCCTTATTTACCGATGACAGGGAACTATGGCTACACCTTC
CDR3aa: CASSPYLPMTGNYGYTF

abundance: .
v_gene: TRBV18
j_gene: TRBJ2-2
d_gene: .
CDR3nt: TGTGCCAGCTCCCCGAGGGGGACGGGAGGCACCGGGGAGCTGTTTTTT
CDR3aa: CASSPRGTGGTGELFF

abundance: .
v_gene: TRBV19
j_gene: TRBJ1-3
d_gene: .
CDR3nt: TGTGCCAGTAGTGCAGGGCCCGGAAACACCATATATTTT
CDR3aa: CASSAGPGNTIYF

abundance: .
v_gene: TRBV13
j_gene: TRBJ2-3
d_gene: TRBD1
CDR3nt: TGTGCCAGCAGCGCCCCTACTGGGGGACAGGTATTCACAGATACGCAGTATTTT
CDR3aa: CASSAPTGGQVFTDTQYF

abundance: few
v_gene: TRBV28
j_gene: TRBJ1-2
d_gene: TRBD1
CDR3nt: TGTGCCAGCAGTTTATCCGGGACAGGAATTAACTATGGCTACACCTTC
CDR3aa: CASSLSGTGINYGYTF

abundance: .
v_gene: TRBV7-2
j_gene: TRBJ2-3
d_gene: TRBD2
CDR3nt: TGTGCCAGCAGCCCAGACGGGGGGGCCTCGCAGTATTTT
CDR3aa: CASSPDGGASQYF

abundance: .
v_gene: TRBV7-6
j_gene: TRBJ1-3
d_gene: .
CDR3nt: TGTGCCAGCAGCTTAGGGGGGGGACACTCTGGAAACACCATATATTTT
CDR3aa: CASSLGGGHSGNTIYF

abundance: .
v_gene: TRBV6-1
j_gene: TRBJ1-5
d_gene: .
CDR3nt: TGTGCCAGCAGTGAAGCTCGGAGGGCCCACAATCAGCCCCAGCATTTT
CDR3aa: CASSEARRAHNQPQHF

abundance: .
v_gene: TRBV7-2
j_gene: TRBJ2-7
d_gene: TRBD2
CDR3nt: TGTGCCAGCAGCTTAGATCTAGCGGGAGACGAGCAGTACTTC
CDR3aa: CASSLDLAGDEQYF

abundance: .
v_gene: TRBV10-3
j_gene: TRBJ2-2
d_gene: .
CDR3nt: TGTGCCATCAGTGAGTCGGTGGGAGCCGGGGAGCTGTTTTTT
CDR3aa: CAISESVGAGELFF

abundance: .
v_gene: TRBV19
j_gene: TRBJ2-1
d_gene: TRBD2
CDR3nt: TGTGCCAGTAGTCCCGGGTTAGCGGGGGTTGATGAGCAGTTCTTC
CDR3aa: CASSPGLAGVDEQFF

abundance: .
v_gene: TRBV28
j_gene: TRBJ2-7
d_gene: TRBD1
CDR3nt: TGTGCCAGTGCGGACAGGGGGCCCTACGAGCAGTACTTC
CDR3aa: CASADRGPYEQYF

abundance: .
v_gene: TRBV7-2
j_gene: TRBJ2-1
d_gene: TRBD2
CDR3nt: TGTGCCAGCAGCCCCGATAGGATAGCGGGAGAAGGCAATGAGCAGTTCTTC
CDR3aa: CASSPDRIAGEGNEQFF

abundance: once
v_gene: TRBV2
j_gene: TRBJ2-3
d_gene: .
CDR3nt: TGTGCCAGCAGTGTGATAGCGGCTAGCACAGATACGCAGTATTTT
CDR3aa: CASSVIAASTDTQYF

abundance: few
v_gene: TRBV15
j_gene: TRBJ1-5
d_gene: .
CDR3nt: .
CDR3aa: CATSRAGTGTLGPSIF

abundance: .
v_gene: TRBV7-6
j_gene: TRBJ1-2
d_gene: TRBD1
CDR3nt: TGTGCCAGCAGCTTTTTGACAGGGGGGAACTATGGCTACACCTTC
CDR3aa: CASSFLTGGNYGYTF

abundance: .
v_gene: TRBV24-1
j_gene: TRBJ2-3
d_gene: TRBD1
CDR3nt: TGTGCCACCAGTCCGGGACAGGGGACAGATACGCAGTATTTT
CDR3aa: CATSPGQGTDTQYF

abundance: .
v_gene: TRBV5-1
j_gene: TRBJ1-3
d_gene: TRBD1
CDR3nt: TGCGCCAGCAGCCTACAGGGGATTGGAAACACCATATATTTT
CDR3aa: CASSLQGIGNTIYF

abundance: .
v_gene: TRBV5-1
j_gene: TRBJ2-2
d_gene: TRBD1
CDR3nt: TGCGCCAGCAGCTTGTCCCTGACAGGGGGAATCACCGGGGAGCTGTTTTTT
CDR3aa: CASSLSLTGGITGELFF

abundance: .
v_gene: TRBV15
j_gene: TRBJ2-7
d_gene: .
CDR3nt: TGTGCCACCAGCACTAGGACTGGGACCTACGAGCAGTACTTC
CDR3aa: CATSTRTGTYEQYF

abundance: once
v_gene: TRBV27
j_gene: TRBJ2-1
d_gene: TRBD2
CDR3nt: TGTGCCAGCACCCGAGCTAGCGGGGGGTCAAATGAGCAGTTCTTC
CDR3aa: CASTRASGGSNEQFF

abundance: .
v_gene: TRBV2
j_gene: TRBJ1-1
d_gene: .
CDR3nt: TGTGCCAGCACGTTGGGTGAGGTAACTGAAGCTTTCTTT
CDR3aa: CASTLGEVTEAFF

abundance: .
v_gene: TRBV6-6
j_gene: TRBJ1-1
d_gene: .
CDR3nt: TGTGCCAGCTCTATCTCCGGGGGGGACACTGAAGCTTTCTTT
CDR3aa: CASSISGGDTEAFF

abundance: .
v_gene: TRBV6-6
j_gene: TRBJ1-4
d_gene: .
CDR3nt: TGTGCCAGCAGTCAAACAGGTGAAGTTGAAAAACTGTTTTTT
CDR3aa: CASSQTGEVEKLFF

abundance: .
v_gene: TRBV3-1/TRBV3-2
j_gene: TRBJ2-5
d_gene: .
CDR3nt: TGTGCCAGCAGCCAAGGAATGAGTGCGGGCCAAGAGACCCAGTACTTC
CDR3aa: CASSQGMSAGQETQYF

abundance: few
v_gene: TRBV28
j_gene: TRBJ1-3
d_gene: .
CDR3nt: TGTGCCAGCAGTTACAGGCCGCTGGGTGGAAACACCATATATTTT
CDR3aa: CASSYRPLGGNTIYF

abundance: .
v_gene: TRBV4-1
j_gene: TRBJ2-7
d_gene: TRBD1
CDR3nt: TGCGCCAGCAGCCAAACGGTCTATCGGACAGGGGGATTCGACGAGCAGTACTTC
CDR3aa: CASSQTVYRTGGFDEQYF

abundance: .
v_gene: TRBV2
j_gene: TRBJ1-2
d_gene: TRBD1
CDR3nt: TGTGCCAGCAGTGAGGACAGGGGGCGGTATGGCTACACCTTC
CDR3aa: CASSEDRGRYGYTF

abundance: few
v_gene: TRBV14
j_gene: TRBJ2-1
d_gene: TRBD2
CDR3nt: TGTGCCAGCAGCCGAAGATTAGGACTAGCGGGATTTTCGTCCTACAATGAGCAGTTCTTC
CDR3aa: CASSRRLGLAGFSSYNEQFF

abundance: .
v_gene: TRBV6-4
j_gene: TRBJ2-1
d_gene: TRBD2
CDR3nt: TGTGCCAGCAGTGGTCTAGCGGGGGCCCATGAGCAGTTCTTC
CDR3aa: CASSGLAGAHEQFF

abundance: .
v_gene: TRBV28
j_gene: TRBJ1-3
d_gene: TRBD1
CDR3nt: TGTGCCACCTGGGACAGTCTTGGAAACACCATATATTTT
CDR3aa: CATWDSLGNTIYF

abundance: .
v_gene: TRBV7-9
j_gene: TRBJ2-1
d_gene: TRBD1
CDR3nt: TGTGCCAGCAGCCTAGGACAGGGGGCGGGGAATGAGCAGTTCTTC
CDR3aa: CASSLGQGAGNEQFF